Described below is a single TCR beta chain sequence and its context. The data derive from a study of cytomegalovirus exposure and HLA in healthy donors. CDR1 MNHNY and CDR2 SVGAGI come from the germline V gene (reference sequence). V trimming: 6 bases; J trimming: 3 bases; junction bases outside the gene matches: 5. This CDR3 comprises 14 residues. Sequencing used immunoSEQ multiplex PCR; TCRdb keeps in-frame clones, though not all of them. The data hold hundreds of thousands of clones, with approximately 83% observed a single time. The origin of this receptor is a woman aged 25 to 39 in good health and CMV-seropositive. The chain joins TRBV6-6 to TRBJ1-5, with TRBD1 matching over 7 bases. The sequenced material came from PBMCs. CDR3 nucleotides: TGTGCCAGCAGCCTCGACAGGGACAATCAGCCCCAGCATTTT. Its protein is CASSLDRDNQPQHF.